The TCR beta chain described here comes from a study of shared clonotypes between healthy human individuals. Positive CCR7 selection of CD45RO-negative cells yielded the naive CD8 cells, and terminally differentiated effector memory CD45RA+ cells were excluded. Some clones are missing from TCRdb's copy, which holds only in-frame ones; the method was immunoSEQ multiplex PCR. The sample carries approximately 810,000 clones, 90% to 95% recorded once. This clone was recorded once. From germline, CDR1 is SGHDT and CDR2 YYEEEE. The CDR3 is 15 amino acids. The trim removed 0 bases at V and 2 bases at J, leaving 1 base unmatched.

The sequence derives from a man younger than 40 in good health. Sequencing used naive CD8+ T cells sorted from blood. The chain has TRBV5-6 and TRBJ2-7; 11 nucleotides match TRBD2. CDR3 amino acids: CASSLALAGAYEQYF. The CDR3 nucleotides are TGTGCCAGCAGCTTGGCACTAGCGGGGGCCTACGAGCAGTACTTC.